This T cell receptor beta chain was sequenced during a study of T cell responses to AZD1222 COVID-19 vaccine. The repertoire was sequenced with immunoSEQ multiplex PCR; TCRdb's copy has only in-frame clones and lacks some. The sample lists tens of thousands of clones, around 90% occurring once. V gave up 5 bases and J gave up 0 bases, with 7 bases separating them. The CDR3 loop spans 13 amino acids. Germline-derived CDR1 and CDR2 are MNHEY and SVGAGI. This sequence joins TRBV6-5 and TRBJ1-1; the D is unclear. The TCR originated in an adult in good health. The source was peripheral blood, collected on day 0 of AZD1222 vaccination. This chain's CDR3 is CASSPGMNTEAFF. For the CDR3, the DNA is TGTGCCAGCAGTCCGGGGATGAACACTGAAGCTTTCTTT.